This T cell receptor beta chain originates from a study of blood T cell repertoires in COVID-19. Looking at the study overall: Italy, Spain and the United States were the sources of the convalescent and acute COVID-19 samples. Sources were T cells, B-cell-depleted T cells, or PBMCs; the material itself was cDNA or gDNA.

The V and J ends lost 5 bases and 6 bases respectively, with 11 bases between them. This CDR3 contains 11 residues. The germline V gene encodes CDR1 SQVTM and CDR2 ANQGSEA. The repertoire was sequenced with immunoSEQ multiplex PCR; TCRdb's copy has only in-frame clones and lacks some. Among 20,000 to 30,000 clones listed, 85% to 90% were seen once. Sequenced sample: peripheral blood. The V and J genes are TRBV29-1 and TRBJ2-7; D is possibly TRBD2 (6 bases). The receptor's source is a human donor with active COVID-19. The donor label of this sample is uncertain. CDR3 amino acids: CSVRDLAEQYF. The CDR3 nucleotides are TGCAGCGTTAGGGACTTGGCCGAGCAGTACTTC.